Shown below are 4 T cell receptor beta chains from a single sample sequenced in a study of blood T cell repertoires in COVID-19. TCRdb's copy holds only in-frame clones and misses some; the assay was immunoSEQ multiplex PCR. Of around 100,000 clones in the sample, 75% to 85% are singletons; the top ten hold 4% to 6%. Sequencing was carried out using peripheral blood. These receptors were collected from a man older than 75 with COVID-19, enrolled during active disease.

Comment on this clone: The identical CDR3 is also encoded by other nucleotide sequences in the sample. The V call is TRBV12-3 or TRBV12-4, the J call TRBJ1-2, with D possibly being TRBD1 (6 bases). V lost 2 bases and J 5 bases, leaving 9 bases between the germline ends. CDR3 length: 13 residues. CDR3 residues: CASSLWTAYGYTF. In nucleotides, the CDR3 is TGTGCCAGCAGTTTATGGACAGCTTATGGCTACACCTTC.

The J gene is TRBJ2-3, the V gene TRBV5-1; 11 nucleotides align to TRBD2. This CDR3 contains 19 residues. CDR1 and CDR2 (germline): SGHRS, YFSETQ. With V trimmed by 1 base and J by 0 bases, 10 bases remained unmatched. Here the CDR3 DNA reads TGCGCCAGCAGCTTGTCTAGCGGGGGGTACCCTACAAGCACAGATACGCAGTATTTT. Encoded protein: CASSLSSGGYPTSTDTQYF. The variable domain in full, with the rest retrieved from reference TRBV5-1 and TRBJ2-3, is KAGVTQTPRYLIKTRGQQVTLSCSPISGHRSVSWYQQTPGQGLQFLFEYFSETQRNKGNFPGRFSGRQFSNSRSEMNVSTLELGDSALYLCASSLSSGGYPTSTDTQYFGPGTRLTVL.

This clone was seen only a few times. The chain couples TRBV5-1 to TRBJ2-1; TRBD2 might be the D (6 bases). CDR3 length: 14 residues. V was shortened by 5 bases and J by 6 bases, with 15 bases between the two germline ends. CDR1 is SGHRS, CDR2 YFSETQ, per germline. CDR3: CASSKLAESNEQFF. The DNA for the CDR3 is TGCGCCAGCAGTAAGTTAGCGGAGAGCAATGAGCAGTTCTTC.

The V call is TRBV27, the J call TRBJ1-6; 12 bases are a match to TRBD1. This CDR3 spans 18 amino acids. CDR1 MNHEY and CDR2 SMNVEV come from the germline V gene (reference sequence). The V and J ends lost 5 bases and 6 bases, in that order; junction bases with no gene match: 11. The CDR3 loop reads CASSPPLGQGAANSPLHF. The CDR3 DNA follows: TGTGCCAGCAGTCCGCCTTTGGGACAGGGGGCGGCTAATTCACCCCTCCACTTT.